This T cell receptor beta chain was profiled in a study of cytomegalovirus exposure and HLA in healthy donors. Amplification used 60 Vbeta primers and 13 Jbeta primers. This table comes from immunoSEQ multiplex PCR, and its TCRdb copy is limited to in-frame clones, with some not included. Counted here are around 140,000 clones, around 9% occurring once; the ten biggest clones make up roughly 7%. Germline values: CDR1 SGHTA, CDR2 FQGNSA. Deletions cut 3 bases from V and 2 bases from J, with 4 bases between. The CDR3 loop spans 12 amino acids. This chain uses TRBV7-2 with TRBJ1-2; D gene unclear. Sequenced input: PBMCs. This receptor was identified in a woman in her thirties or forties in good health and CMV-seropositive. The CDR3 coding sequence is TGTGCCAGCAGCTTGCTAAACTATGGCTACACCTTC. Translating it yields CASSLLNYGYTF. Complete variable domain (other parts from reference TRBV7-2 and TRBJ1-2): GAGVSQSPSNKVTEKGKDVELRCDPISGHTALYWYRQSLGQGLEFLIYFQGNSAPDKSGLPSDRFSAERTGGSVSTLTIQRTQQEDSAVYLCASSLLNYGYTFGSGTRLTVV.